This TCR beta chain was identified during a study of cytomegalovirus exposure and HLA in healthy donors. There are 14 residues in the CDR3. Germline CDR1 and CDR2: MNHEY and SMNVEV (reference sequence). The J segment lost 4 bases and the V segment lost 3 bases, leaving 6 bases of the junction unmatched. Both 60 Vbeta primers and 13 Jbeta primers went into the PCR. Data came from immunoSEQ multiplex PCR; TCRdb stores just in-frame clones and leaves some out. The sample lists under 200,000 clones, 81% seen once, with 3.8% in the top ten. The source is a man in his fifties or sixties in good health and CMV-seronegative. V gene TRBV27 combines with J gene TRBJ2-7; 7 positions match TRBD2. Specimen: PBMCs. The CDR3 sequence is CASSLGGDGYEQYF. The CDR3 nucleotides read TGTGCCAGCAGTTTGGGGGGGGACGGGTACGAGCAGTACTTC.